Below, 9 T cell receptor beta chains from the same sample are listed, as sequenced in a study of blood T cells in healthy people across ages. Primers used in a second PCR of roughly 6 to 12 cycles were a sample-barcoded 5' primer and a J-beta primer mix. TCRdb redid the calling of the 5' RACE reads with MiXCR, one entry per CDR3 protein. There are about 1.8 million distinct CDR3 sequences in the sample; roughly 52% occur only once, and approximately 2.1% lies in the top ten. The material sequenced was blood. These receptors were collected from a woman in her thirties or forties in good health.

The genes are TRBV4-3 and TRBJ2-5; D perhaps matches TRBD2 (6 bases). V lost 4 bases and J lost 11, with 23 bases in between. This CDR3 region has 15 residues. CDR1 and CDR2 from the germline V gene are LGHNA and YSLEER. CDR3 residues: CASSRTGTSGNEQYF. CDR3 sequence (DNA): TGCGCCAGCAGCCGAACCGGGACTTCTGGAAATGAGCAGTACTTC.

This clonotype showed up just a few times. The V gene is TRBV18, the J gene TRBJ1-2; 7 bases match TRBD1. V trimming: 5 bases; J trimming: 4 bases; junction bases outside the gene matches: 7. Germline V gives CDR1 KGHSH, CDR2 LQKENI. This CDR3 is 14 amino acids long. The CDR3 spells CASSVKTGSYGYTF. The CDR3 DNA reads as TGTGCCAGCTCAGTGAAGACAGGGAGCTATGGCTACACCTTC.

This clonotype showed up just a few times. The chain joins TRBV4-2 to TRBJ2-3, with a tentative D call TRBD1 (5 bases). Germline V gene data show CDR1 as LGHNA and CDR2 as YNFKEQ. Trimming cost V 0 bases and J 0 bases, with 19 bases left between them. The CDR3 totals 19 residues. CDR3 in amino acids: CASSQDPGRATLSTDTQYF. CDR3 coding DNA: TGTGCCAGCAGCCAAGACCCGGGCAGGGCAACTCTAAGCACAGATACGCAGTATTTT.

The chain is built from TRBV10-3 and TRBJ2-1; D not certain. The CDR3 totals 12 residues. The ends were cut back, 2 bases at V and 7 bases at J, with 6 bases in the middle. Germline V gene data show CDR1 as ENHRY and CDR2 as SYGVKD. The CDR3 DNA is TGTGCCATCAGTGAGAGGAGAAATGAGCAGTTCTTC. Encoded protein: CAISERRNEQFF.

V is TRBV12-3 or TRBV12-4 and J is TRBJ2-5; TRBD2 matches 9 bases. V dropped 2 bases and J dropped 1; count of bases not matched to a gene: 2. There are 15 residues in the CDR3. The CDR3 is CASSLLAGIQETQYF. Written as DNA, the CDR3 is TGTGCCAGCAGTTTACTAGCGGGGATCCAAGAGACCCAGTACTTC.

The CDR3: CASSREGTFYEQYF. The DNA for the CDR3 is TGTGCCAGCTCCCGAGAGGGAACGTTCTACGAGCAGTACTTC. The rearrangement links TRBV18 to TRBJ2-7, with D possibly being TRBD2 (5 bases). V was trimmed by 6 bases and J by 3 bases, leaving 15 bases between them. There are 14 residues in the CDR3. Germline V gene lookup returns CDR1 KGHSH and CDR2 LQKENI.

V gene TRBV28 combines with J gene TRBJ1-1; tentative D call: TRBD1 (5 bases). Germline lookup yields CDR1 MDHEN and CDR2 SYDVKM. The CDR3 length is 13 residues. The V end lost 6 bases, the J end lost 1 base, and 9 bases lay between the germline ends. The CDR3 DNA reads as TGTGCCAGCAGGGGGGTTGGGAACACTGAAGCTTTCTTT. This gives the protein CASRGVGNTEAFF.

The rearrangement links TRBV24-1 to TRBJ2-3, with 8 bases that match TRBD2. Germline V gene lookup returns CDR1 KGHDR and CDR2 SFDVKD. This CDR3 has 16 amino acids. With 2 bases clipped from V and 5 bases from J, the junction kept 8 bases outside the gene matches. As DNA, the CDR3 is TGTGCCACCAGTGATTCGCAGCCCGGGGGGGGAGATACGCAGTATTTT. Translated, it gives CATSDSQPGGGDTQYF.

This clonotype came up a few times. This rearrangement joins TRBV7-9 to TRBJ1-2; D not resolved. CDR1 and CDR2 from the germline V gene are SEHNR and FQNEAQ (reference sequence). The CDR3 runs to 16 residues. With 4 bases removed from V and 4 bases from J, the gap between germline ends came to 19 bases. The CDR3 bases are TGTGCCAGCAGCTCTACAACCCTTCAACCGGTCTATGGCTACACCTTC. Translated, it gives CASSSTTLQPVYGYTF. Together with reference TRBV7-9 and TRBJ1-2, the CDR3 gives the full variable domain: DTGVSQNPRHKITKRGQNVTFRCDPISEHNRLYWYRQTLGQGPEFLTYFQNEAQLEKSRLLSDRFSAERPKGSFSTLEIQRTEQGDSAMYLCASSSTTLQPVYGYTFGSGTRLTVV.